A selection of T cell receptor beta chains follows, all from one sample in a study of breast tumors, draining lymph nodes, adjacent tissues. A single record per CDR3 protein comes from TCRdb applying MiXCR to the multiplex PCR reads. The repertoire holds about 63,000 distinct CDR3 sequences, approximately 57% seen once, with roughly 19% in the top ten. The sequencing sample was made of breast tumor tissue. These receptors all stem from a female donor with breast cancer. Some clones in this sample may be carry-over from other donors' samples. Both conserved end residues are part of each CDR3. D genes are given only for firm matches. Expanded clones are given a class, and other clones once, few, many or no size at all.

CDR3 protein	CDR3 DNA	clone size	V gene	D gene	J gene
CSADRDRSSYEQYF	TGCAGTGCCGACCGGGACAGGAGCTCCTACGAGCAGTACTTC	many	TRBV20-1	TRBD1	TRBJ2-7
CASSVGGGGTYEQYF	TGTGCCAGCAGCGTAGGGGGCGGGGGCACCTACGAGCAGTACTTC	many	TRBV7-2	NA	TRBJ2-7
CASSFDRDQPQHF	TGTGCCAGCAGTTTCGACAGGGATCAGCCCCAGCATTTT	many	TRBV12-3/TRBV12-4	TRBD1	TRBJ1-5
CASSTSDGTRYNEQFF	TGTGCCAGTAGTACGTCTGACGGGACGAGATACAATGAGCAGTTCTTC	once	TRBV19	NA	TRBJ2-1
CASSLSAGTYNEQFF	TGCGCCAGCAGCTTGTCGGCAGGAACCTACAATGAGCAGTTCTTC	many	TRBV5-1	NA	TRBJ2-1
CASSQGNNSPLHF	TGTGCCAGCTCCCAGGGGAATAATTCACCCCTCCACTTT	NA	TRBV19	NA	TRBJ1-6
CACRLNQPQHF	TGTGCCTGCAGGCTAAATCAGCCCCAGCATTTT	once	TRBV2	NA	TRBJ1-5
CASSHRTTSTDTQYF	TGTGCCAGCAGCCACAGGACTACTAGCACAGATACGCAGTATTTT	many	TRBV5-8	NA	TRBJ2-3
CSARAGTGEFF	TGCAGTGCTAGGGCGGGGACAGGGGAGTTCTTC	NA	TRBV20-1	TRBD1	TRBJ2-1
CASSDWSGKTQYF	TGTGCCAGCAGTGATTGGTCGGGAAAGACCCAGTACTTC	NA	TRBV2	NA	TRBJ2-5
CASSPTGPGELFF	TGTGCCAGCAGCCCGACAGGACCCGGGGAGCTGTTTTTT	many	TRBV11-2	NA	TRBJ2-2
CASSYLLVAGEVLYYEQYF	TGTGCCAGCAGCTACTTATTGGTAGCGGGCGAAGTACTTTACTACGAGCAGTACTTC	NA	TRBV7-2	TRBD2	TRBJ2-7
CASSLGGRGTGELFF	TGTGCCAGCAGCTTAGGGGGGCGCGGCACCGGGGAGCTGTTTTTT	many	TRBV11-3	NA	TRBJ2-2
CATSRGNSGTLQLSSSQHF	TGTGCCACCAGCAGAGGAAATTCGGGGACTTTACAATTGAGCAGTTCGCAGCATTTT	NA	TRBV15	NA	TRBJ1-5
CRPGTGDGEKLFF	TGCAGGCCCGGGACAGGGGACGGTGAAAAACTGTTTTTT	NA	TRBV20-1	TRBD1	TRBJ1-4
CASSPLTGVNTEASF	TGTGCCAGCAGCCCTTTGACAGGGGTGAACACTGAAGCTTCCTTT	NA	TRBV14	TRBD1	TRBJ1-1
CASSLAPALAGGLEYF	TGTGCCAGCAGCTTGGCCCCGGCACTAGCGGGGGGGCTGGAGTACTTC	many	TRBV5-6	TRBD2	TRBJ2-7
CASSVGGAAYNEQFF	TGTGCCAGCAGCGTCGGGGGGGCCGCCTACAATGAGCAGTTCTTC	many	TRBV9	TRBD2	TRBJ2-1
CASSLRAGGRPQETQYF	TGTGCCAGCAGCCTTCGAGCGGGGGGCAGGCCACAAGAGACCCAGTACTTC	NA	TRBV11-3	TRBD2	TRBJ2-5
CASSLGLHGLSNQPQHF	TGTGCCAGCAGTCTAGGGCTTCACGGGCTTAGCAATCAGCCCCAGCATTTT	NA	TRBV12-3/TRBV12-4	NA	TRBJ1-5
CASSLGGGLNTEAFF	TGTGCCAGCAGCTTAGGAGGGGGGCTGAACACTGAAGCTTTCTTT	many	TRBV7-8	NA	TRBJ1-1
CASSLAGQGWDEKLFF	TGTGCCAGCAGCTTAGCCGGACAGGGGTGGGACGAAAAACTGTTTTTT	NA	TRBV7-3	TRBD1	TRBJ1-4
CASNPRTAVNPPNSPLHF	TGTGCCAGCAACCCTCGGACAGCCGTTAATCCACCTAATTCACCCCTCCACTTT	many	TRBV6-1	NA	TRBJ1-6
CASSLERNYGYTF	TGTGCCAGCAGCTTAGAGCGGAACTATGGCTACACCTTC	medium-sized	TRBV7-8	NA	TRBJ1-2
CASSTSSGGDTDTQYF	TGTGCCAGCAGCACCAGTAGCGGGGGAGACACAGATACGCAGTATTTT	many	TRBV7-2	TRBD2	TRBJ2-3
CASSTGLDNEKLFF	TGTGCCAGTAGTACCGGACTGGATAACGAAAAACTGTTTTTT	NA	TRBV19	NA	TRBJ1-4
CASSLGKETRARTGIYEQYF	TGTGCCAGCAGCTTGGGGAAAGAGACCCGCGCCCGGACAGGGATCTACGAGCAGTACTTC	NA	TRBV11-2	TRBD1	TRBJ2-7
CASSYGLQGGYYGYTF	TGTGCCAGCAGTTACGGACTGCAGGGGGGCTACTATGGCTACACCTTC	NA	TRBV6-5	TRBD1	TRBJ1-2
CASSSQGASSGNTIYF	TGTGCCAGCAGCTCCCAGGGGGCCAGCTCTGGAAACACCATATATTTT	NA	TRBV7-9	TRBD1	TRBJ1-3
CASSRDGLAGANTQYF	TGTGCCAGCAGCCGCGATGGACTAGCGGGGGCAAATACGCAGTATTTT	once	TRBV7-2	TRBD2	TRBJ2-3
CASSESSGGLNTQYF	TGTGCCAGCAGTGAGTCTAGCGGGGGGTTAAATACGCAGTATTTT	NA	TRBV2	TRBD2	TRBJ2-3
CAWTSGGTGNSPLHF	TGTGCCTGGACCAGCGGGGGGACTGGTAATTCACCCCTCCACTTT	NA	TRBV30	NA	TRBJ1-6
CAISDPGTGYQETQYF	TGTGCCATCAGTGACCCCGGGACAGGGTACCAAGAGACCCAGTACTTC	few	TRBV10-3	TRBD1	TRBJ2-5
CATTPGLPTNEKLFF	TGTGCCACCACGCCGGGACTACCAACTAATGAAAAACTGTTTTTT	NA	TRBV19	NA	TRBJ1-4
CSVEDQGQATDTQYF	TGCAGCGTTGAAGATCAGGGGCAGGCAACAGATACGCAGTATTTT	once	TRBV29-1	NA	TRBJ2-3
CASSKPTGGTETQYF	TGTGCCAGCAGCAAACCAACAGGGGGAACGGAGACCCAGTACTTC	NA	TRBV5-6	TRBD1	TRBJ2-5
CAISDYGGTGGQTQYF	TGTGCCATCAGCGATTACGGTGGGACAGGCGGACAGACCCAGTACTTC	NA	TRBV10-3	TRBD1	TRBJ2-5
CSAAGTEGTNEKLFF	TGCAGTGCAGCCGGGACAGAGGGCACTAATGAAAAACTGTTTTTT	NA	TRBV20-1	TRBD1	TRBJ1-4
CASSLWDRGPRHF	TGTGCCAGCAGCTTATGGGACAGGGGGCCCCGGCATTTT	NA	TRBV7-9	TRBD1	TRBJ1-5
CASSPPGQGENSPLHF	TGTGCCAGCAGCCCCCCTGGGCAGGGCGAGAATTCACCCCTCCACTTT	NA	TRBV11-2	NA	TRBJ1-6
CASSPLSGAFEAFF	TGTGCCAGCTCACCATTATCCGGGGCGTTTGAAGCTTTCTTT	many	TRBV18	NA	TRBJ1-1
CAITHGTSPDTQYF	TGTGCCATCACTCACGGGACTAGCCCCGATACGCAGTATTTT	NA	TRBV6-5	TRBD2	TRBJ2-3
CASRPYTGELFF	TGTGCCAGCAGGCCCTACACCGGGGAGCTGTTTTTT	many	TRBV2	NA	TRBJ2-2
CASSGSRQGRRYF	TGCGCCAGCAGTGGGTCCCGGCAGGGCCGACGGTATTTT	once	TRBV10-2	NA	TRBJ2-3
CASSSGVGETQYF	TGTGCCAGCAGCTCAGGGGTCGGAGAGACCCAGTACTTC	NA	TRBV7-8	NA	TRBJ2-5
CASREGFYEQYF	TGTGCCAGCAGAGAGGGGTTTTACGAGCAGTACTTC	many	TRBV28	NA	TRBJ2-7
CASSLGTNYGYTF	TGTGCCAGCAGTTTGGGGACTAACTATGGCTACACCTTC	few	TRBV12-3/TRBV12-4	NA	TRBJ1-2
CAWSLGASLYNEQFF	TGTGCCTGGAGTTTAGGCGCCTCCCTCTACAATGAGCAGTTCTTC	many	TRBV30	NA	TRBJ2-1
CSASDRRDQPQHF	TGCAGTGCTAGCGACAGGAGGGATCAGCCCCAGCATTTT	many	TRBV20-1	NA	TRBJ1-5
CASSPFGTINTDTQYF	TGTGCCAGCAGCCCATTCGGGACAATTAACACAGATACGCAGTATTTT	NA	TRBV7-2	NA	TRBJ2-3
CASSLRGMGRQAQFF	TGTGCCAGCAGCTTAAGGGGTATGGGCAGACAAGCGCAGTTCTTC	NA	TRBV7-2	NA	TRBJ2-1
CASSSREQPQHF	TGTGCCAGCAGTAGCAGGGAGCAGCCCCAGCATTTT	many	TRBV12-3/TRBV12-4	NA	TRBJ1-5
CASSLRTSGIIDAGELFF	TGTGCCAGCAGCTTACGCACTAGCGGGATAATTGACGCCGGGGAGCTGTTTTTT	once	TRBV7-2	TRBD2	TRBJ2-2
CASRRWTGPYEQYF	TGTGCCAGCAGGCGATGGACAGGGCCCTACGAGCAGTACTTC	many	TRBV6-1	TRBD1	TRBJ2-7
CATSRATGSYEQYF	TGTGCCACCAGCAGAGCAACCGGGTCCTACGAGCAGTACTTC	once	TRBV15	NA	TRBJ2-7
CASSFLASSYEQYF	TGTGCCAGCAGTTTCCTAGCGTCCTCCTACGAGCAGTACTTC	medium-sized	TRBV12-3/TRBV12-4	NA	TRBJ2-7
CASSPPGQYGYTF	TGTGCCAGCAGCCCACCTGGACAGTATGGCTACACCTTC	NA	TRBV13	NA	TRBJ1-2
CATSRDSSYNSPLHF	TGTGCCACCAGCCGAGATAGCTCCTATAATTCACCCCTCCACTTT	many	TRBV15	NA	TRBJ1-6
CASRPGTGPVYGYTF	TGTGCCAGCAGACCTGGGACAGGGCCGGTCTATGGCTACACCTTC	NA	TRBV6-5	TRBD1	TRBJ1-2